This T cell receptor (beta chain) was documented in a study of CDR3 diversity in severe acne. This CDR3 is built from 15 residues. V was pared by 0 bases and J by 6 bases, with 8 bases of the junction left unmatched. Germline CDR1 is SGHNT and CDR2 is YENEEA. TCRdb reprocessed the PCR reads with MiXCR, giving one entry per CDR3 protein. The repertoire holds more than 80,000 distinct CDR3 sequences, with about half as singletons. There are many counts of this clonotype. Specimen: blood. The clonotype was recovered from a male donor with severe acne vulgaris. This rearrangement joins TRBV11-3 to TRBJ2-7; TRBD2 matches 7 bases. The CDR3 bases are TGTGCCAGCAGCTTAGATCCTACTAGCGAAATCGAGCAGTACTTC. Translation gives CASSLDPTSEIEQYF.